A selection of T cell receptor beta chains follows, all from one sample in a study of T cell responses to AZD1222 COVID-19 vaccine. The assay was immunoSEQ multiplex PCR, and TCRdb's table has in-frame clones only and misses some. Among 100,000 to 150,000 clones, 90% were seen once, and the ten largest hold 7.2%. The sequencing used peripheral blood, collected on day 0 of AZD1222 vaccination. Source of these receptors: an adult in good health. CDR3s include the opening cysteine and the closing phenylalanine or tryptophan. The listing skips clone size in some rows; elsewhere it reads once, few, many or a size class.

j_call clone_size v_call cdr3_aa
TRBJ2-1 - TRBV24-1 CATSDRPKDRVSEQFF
TRBJ1-5 once TRBV9 CASSEAENQPQHF
TRBJ1-2 - TRBV10-2 CASSYTGQGDYGYTF
TRBJ2-3 - TRBV10-1 CASSDSDTDTQYF
TRBJ1-1 - TRBV19 CASSTGTGGIRGTEAFF
TRBJ1-5 - TRBV28 CASSYFTGHQPQHF
TRBJ1-2 - TRBV28 CASSLGQGYGYTF
TRBJ2-7 few TRBV19 CASSPRTSGAYEQYF
TRBJ1-1 - TRBV27 CASSLGMNTEAFF
TRBJ2-5 - TRBV5-6 CASKRTDQETQYF
TRBJ2-3 - TRBV30 CAWSVATSTDTQYF
TRBJ2-7 - TRBV5-5 CASSLSAPSYEQYF
TRBJ2-2 - TRBV7-7 CASSPGVSGELFF
TRBJ1-5 - TRBV30 CAWSSGAGQPQHF
TRBJ1-5 once TRBV6-6 CASSPGGNQPQHF
TRBJ2-2 - TRBV4-2 CASSGLAETGELFF
TRBJ2-5 - TRBV11-1 CASSLSTPETQYF
TRBJ2-1 once TRBV27 CASSHRLAGGYNEQFF